The present T cell receptor (beta chain) was sequenced within a study of T cells in localized non-small cell lung cancer. Germline-derived CDR1 and CDR2 are LNHDA and SQIVND (reference sequence). This CDR3 is 12 amino acids long. Trimming removed 3 bases at V and 4 bases at J, with 4 bases between. As concerns this clone: Its specificity is unknown.

General study findings and limits: The highest T cell clonality was in uninvolved adjacent lung, above tumor.

The protocol was immunoSEQ multiplex PCR, while the TCRdb copy is restricted to in-frame clones and leaves out a portion. In the table there are 35,000 to 50,000 clones, roughly 80% of which are singletons. The chain has TRBV19 and TRBJ2-1; D remains unclear. The TCR originated in a woman between 40 and 69 years old with stage II squamous cell lung carcinoma. The sample consisted of PBMCs, taken before any cancer treatment. The CDR3 region has the DNA TGTGCCAGTAGTATGGGATACAATGAGCAGTTCTTC. It translates to CASSMGYNEQFF.